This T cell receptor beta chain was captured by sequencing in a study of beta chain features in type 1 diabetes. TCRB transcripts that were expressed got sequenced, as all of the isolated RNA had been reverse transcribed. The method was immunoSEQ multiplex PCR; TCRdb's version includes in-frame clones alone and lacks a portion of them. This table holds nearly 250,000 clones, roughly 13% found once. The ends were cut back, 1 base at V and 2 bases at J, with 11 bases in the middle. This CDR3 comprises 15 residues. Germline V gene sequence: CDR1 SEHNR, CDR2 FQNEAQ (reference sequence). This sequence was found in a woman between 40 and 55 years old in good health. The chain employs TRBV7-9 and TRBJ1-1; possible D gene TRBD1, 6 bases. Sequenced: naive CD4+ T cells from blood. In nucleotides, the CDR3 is TGTGCCAGCAGCTTAGAGGGGGTTCGTAACACTGAAGCTTTCTTT. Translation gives CASSLEGVRNTEAFF.